Each of the 13 T cell receptor beta chains below was sequenced from the same sample in a study of long-term antiretroviral therapy in people with HIV. Researchers ran immunoSEQ v3.0 at survey level. Clones were read by immunoSEQ multiplex PCR, and TCRdb kept only the in-frame ones, dropping some. The profile shows about 11,000 clones, roughly 80% of them singletons. Material: unsorted PBMCs, obtained at the start of antiretroviral therapy, before treatment. The receptors come from a man aged 25 to 45 with HIV.

This clone came up once. The chain joins TRBV19 to TRBJ1-1; D ambiguous. V was shortened by 5 bases and J by 1 base, with 8 bases between the two germline ends. This CDR3 spans 13 amino acids. The germline V gene has CDR1 LNHDA and CDR2 SQIVND (reference sequence). CDR3 coding DNA: TGTGCCAGTAGTTCCGATTGGAACACTGAAGCTTTCTTT. It encodes CASSSDWNTEAFF.

V is TRBV7-6 and J is TRBJ1-4, with 9 bases aligning to TRBD1. V dropped 5 bases and J dropped 8; count of bases not matched to a gene: 9. CDR1 is SGHVS, CDR2 FNYEAQ, per germline. There are 15 residues in the CDR3. For the CDR3, the DNA is TGTGCCAGCAGCCCCACAGGGGGCTTCGAGGAAAAACTGTTTTTT. Protein product: CASSPTGGFEEKLFF. The full variable domain, with the rest looked up from reference TRBV7-6 and TRBJ1-4, is GAGVSQSPRYKVTKRGQDVALRCDPISGHVSLYWYRQALGQGPEFLTYFNYEAQQDKSGLPNDRFSAERPEGSISTLTIQRTEQRDSAMYRCASSPTGGFEEKLFFGSGTQLSVL.

The chain joins TRBV7-2 to TRBJ1-5, with 11 bases lining up with TRBD1. V was clipped by 5 bases and J by 0 bases; unmatched bases: 0. Per the germline V gene, CDR1 is SGHTA and CDR2 is FQGNSA. This CDR3 region has 15 residues. Here the CDR3 reads CASSGTGGSNQPQHF. For the CDR3, the DNA is TGTGCCAGCAGCGGGACAGGGGGTAGCAATCAGCCCCAGCATTTT.

This clone was seen more than once but under ten times. The chain joins TRBV5-4 to TRBJ2-7; a possible D gene is TRBD2 (6 bases). The CDR3 consists of 13 residues. Trimming removed 3 bases from V and 7 bases from J, with 14 bases in between. Germline CDR1 SGHNT, CDR2 YYREEE (reference sequence). The CDR3 DNA is TGTGCCAGCAGCTGGGGAGGTGGCCGGGAGCAGTACTTC. Translated: CASSWGGGREQYF.

This chain links TRBV29-1 with TRBJ2-5, with D possibly matching TRBD1 (6 bases). Germline CDR1 SQVTM, CDR2 ANQGSEA. Trimming pared 8 bases from V and 2 bases from J, leaving 12 bases between. This CDR3 is 12 amino acids long. CDR3 in DNA: TGCAGCATCACAGGGTGGCAAGAGACCCAGTACTTC. It is translated as CSITGWQETQYF.

The V call is TRBV5-5, the J call TRBJ1-5; D call uncertain. This CDR3 has 16 amino acids. Germline V gives CDR1 SGHKS, CDR2 YYEKEE (reference sequence). The germline V and J ends were trimmed by 0 bases and 1 base, with 11 bases remaining between them. The CDR3 DNA reads as TGTGCCAGCAGCTTGGCCCCCATGGGCAGCAATCAGCCCCAGCATTTT. It is translated as CASSLAPMGSNQPQHF.

This chain links TRBV7-9 with TRBJ2-2; D ambiguous. This CDR3 contains 14 residues. Trimming took off 1 base at V and 2 bases at J, with 5 bases between the two ends. CDR1 and CDR2 from the germline V gene are SEHNR and FQNEAQ (reference sequence). The DNA of the CDR3 is TGTGCCAGCAGCTTAGGGTTAAACACCGGGGAGCTGTTTTTT. It specifies CASSLGLNTGELFF. The full variable domain, in which reference TRBV7-9 and TRBJ2-2 provide the parts outside the CDR3, is DTGVSQNPRHKITKRGQNVTFRCDPISEHNRLYWYRQTLGQGPEFLTYFQNEAQLEKSRLLSDRFSAERPKGSFSTLEIQRTEQGDSAMYLCASSLGLNTGELFFGEGSRLTVL.

By proportion, this clone is medium-sized. The rearrangement joins TRBV11-2 to TRBJ1-3; D not resolved. V was clipped by 1 base and J by 0 bases, with 7 bases between them. The CDR3 extends over 15 amino acids. The germline gives CDR1 SGHAT, CDR2 FQNNGV. The CDR3 protein is CASSLGGYSGNTIYF. CDR3 coding DNA: TGTGCCAGCAGCTTAGGCGGCTACTCTGGAAACACCATATATTTT.

This sequence joins TRBV29-1 and TRBJ2-7; 10 bases are shared with TRBD1. This CDR3 is 14 amino acids long. Germline trimming cut 6 bases from V and 2 bases from J; bases unmatched to any gene: 7. The V gene's germline CDR1 is SQVTM and CDR2 ANQGSEA. This CDR3 is CSVNGQGVTYEQYF. The CDR3 DNA is TGCAGCGTGAACGGACAGGGGGTAACCTACGAGCAGTACTTC.

By its share, this clone is medium-sized. The rearrangement links TRBV5-1 to TRBJ1-3; D not resolved. Per the germline V gene, CDR1 is SGHRS and CDR2 is YFSETQ. This CDR3 is built from 17 residues. V lost 0 bases and J 2 bases, leaving 15 bases between the germline ends. The CDR3 here is CASSLVARRSPGNTIYF. Written as DNA, the CDR3 is TGCGCCAGCAGCTTGGTTGCCAGAAGGTCCCCTGGAAACACCATATATTTT.

The count of this clone is one. This rearrangement joins TRBV2 to TRBJ1-2, with 7 bases aligning to TRBD1. CDR1 SNHLY and CDR2 FYNNEI come from the germline V gene. J was trimmed by 1 base and V by 4 bases; bases with no gene match: 9. The CDR3 has 16 amino acids. This CDR3 is CASSGSQNRGNYGYTF. The CDR3 DNA reads TGTGCCAGCAGTGGTAGCCAAAACAGGGGTAACTATGGCTACACCTTC.

The gene calls are TRBV7-9 and TRBJ2-5; D gene uncertain. V lost 5 bases and J lost 0, with 7 bases in between. CDR1 and CDR2 from the germline V gene are SEHNR and FQNEAQ (reference sequence). The CDR3 has 13 residues. The DNA for the CDR3 is TGTGCCAGCAGCGAGAGGAACCAAGAGACCCAGTACTTC. It yields the protein CASSERNQETQYF.

The chain uses TRBV7-2 and TRBJ2-7; no clear D. The CDR3 totals 13 residues. CDR1 is SGHTA and CDR2 is FQGNSA in the germline V gene. V was trimmed by 5 bases and J by 4 bases, leaving 12 bases between them. CDR3 sequence: CASSTRTEYEQYF. The CDR3 coding sequence is TGTGCCAGCAGCACCCGGACGGAGTACGAGCAGTACTTC.